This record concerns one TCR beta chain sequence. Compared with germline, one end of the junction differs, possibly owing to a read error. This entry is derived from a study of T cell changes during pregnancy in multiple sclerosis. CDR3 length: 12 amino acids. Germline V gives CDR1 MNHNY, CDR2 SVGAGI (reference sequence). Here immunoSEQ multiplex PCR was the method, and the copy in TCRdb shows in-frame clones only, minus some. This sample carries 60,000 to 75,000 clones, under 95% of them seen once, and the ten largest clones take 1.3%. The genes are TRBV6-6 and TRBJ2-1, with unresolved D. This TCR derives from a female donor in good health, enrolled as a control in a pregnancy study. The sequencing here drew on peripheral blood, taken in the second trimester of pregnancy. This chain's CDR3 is CASSYSYDEQFF. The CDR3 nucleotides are TGTGCCAGCAGTTACTCCTACGATGAGCAGTTCTTC.